The T cell receptor (beta chain) under discussion was sequenced for a study of T cells expressing NK-cell markers. Study in general: Sorted T-cell subsets CD3+CD56+NKG2C+, CD3+CD56+NKG2C- and CD3+CD56-NKG2C+ were TCR beta-sequenced.

This CDR3 contains 15 residues. The germline CDR1 and CDR2 sequences are LNHDA and SQIVND (reference sequence). TCRdb derives one entry per CDR3 protein from the 5' RACE reads, leaving out DNA. The sample shows 150,000 to 170,000 distinct CDR3 sequences, and 37% sits with its ten largest clones. This chain uses TRBV19 with TRBJ1-5; TCRdb reports TRBD1, a call that lacks DNA to check it against. The clonotype comes from a woman aged 50 to 60 in good health. Sample: blood T cells: a sorted CD56 or NKG2C T cell subset, CD4+ or CD8+ T cells, or bulk PBMC T cells (not recorded which). CDR3 in amino acids: CASKGAREKGQPQHF.